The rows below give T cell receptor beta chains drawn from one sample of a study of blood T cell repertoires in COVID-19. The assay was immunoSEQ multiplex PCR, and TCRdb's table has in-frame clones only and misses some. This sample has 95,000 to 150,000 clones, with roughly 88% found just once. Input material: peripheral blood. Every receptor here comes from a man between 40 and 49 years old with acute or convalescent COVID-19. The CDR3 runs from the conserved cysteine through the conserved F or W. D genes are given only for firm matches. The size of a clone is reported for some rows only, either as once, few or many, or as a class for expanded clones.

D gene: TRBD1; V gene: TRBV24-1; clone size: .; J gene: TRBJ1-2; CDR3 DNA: TGTGCCACCAGTGATCCCAAACCTGACAGGGTTGATCGAGGCTACACCTTC; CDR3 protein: CATSDPKPDRVDRGYTF
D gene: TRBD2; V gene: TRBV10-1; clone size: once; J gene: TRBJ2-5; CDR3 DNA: TGCGCCAGCACCCGGGGGGCGGGAGGGCAGGAGACCCAGTACTTC; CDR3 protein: CASTRGAGGQETQYF
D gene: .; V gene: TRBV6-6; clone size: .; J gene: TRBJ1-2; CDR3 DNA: TGTGCCAGCGGAGAAGCGAACTATGGCTACACCTTC; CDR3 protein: CASGEANYGYTF
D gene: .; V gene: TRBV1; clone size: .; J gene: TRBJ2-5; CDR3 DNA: TGCACCAGCAGCCAAGATATCGACTCCCAAGAGACCCAGTACTTC; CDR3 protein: CTSSQDIDSQETQYF
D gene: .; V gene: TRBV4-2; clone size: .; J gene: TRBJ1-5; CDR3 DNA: TGTGCCAGCAGCCAAGAACGGGATCAGCCCCAGCATTTT; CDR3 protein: CASSQERDQPQHF
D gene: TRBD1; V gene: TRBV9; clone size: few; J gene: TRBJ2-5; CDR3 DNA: TGTGCCAGCAGCGCACTCGGGACAGCCCATCAAGAGACCCAGTACTTC; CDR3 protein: CASSALGTAHQETQYF
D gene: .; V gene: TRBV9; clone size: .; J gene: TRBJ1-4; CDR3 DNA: TGTGCCAGCAGCGTAGACAGGGCTGGGGAAAAACTGTTTTTT; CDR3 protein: CASSVDRAGEKLFF
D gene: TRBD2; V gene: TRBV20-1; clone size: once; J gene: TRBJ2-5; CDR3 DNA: TGCAGTGCTAGTGGATCGGGGGGGGGAGAGACCCAGTACTTC; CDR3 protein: CSASGSGGGETQYF
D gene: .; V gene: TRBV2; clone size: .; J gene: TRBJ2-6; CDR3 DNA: TGTGCCATACAGGGATCTGGGGCCAACGTCCTGACTTTC; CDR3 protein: CAIQGSGANVLTF
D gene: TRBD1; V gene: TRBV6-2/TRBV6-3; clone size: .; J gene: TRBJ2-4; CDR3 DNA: TGTGCCAGCAGTTACTTGCTGCGACAGGGGATGACCAAAAACATTCAGTACTTC; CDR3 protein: CASSYLLRQGMTKNIQYF
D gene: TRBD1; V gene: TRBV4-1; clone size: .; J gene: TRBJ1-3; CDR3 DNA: TGCGCCAGCAGCCACCTAGGAGAGGGGGCCTCTGGAAACACCATATATTTT; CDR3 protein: CASSHLGEGASGNTIYF
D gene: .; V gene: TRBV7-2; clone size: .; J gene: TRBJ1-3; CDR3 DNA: TGTGCCAGCAGCTTAAATCCCGTCTCTGGAAACACCATATATTTT; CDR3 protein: CASSLNPVSGNTIYF
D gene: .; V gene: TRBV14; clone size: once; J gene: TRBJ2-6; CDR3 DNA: TGTGCCAGCAGCCTTAACTCTGGGGCCAACGTCCTGACTTTC; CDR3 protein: CASSLNSGANVLTF
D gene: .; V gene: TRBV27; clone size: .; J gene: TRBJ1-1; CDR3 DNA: TGTGCCAGCAGTAAATTATTTGGGCACATTACTGAAGCTTTCTTT; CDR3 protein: CASSKLFGHITEAFF
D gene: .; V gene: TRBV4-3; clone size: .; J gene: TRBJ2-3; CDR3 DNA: TGCGCCAGCAGCCTAGCGATGAGCACAGATACGCAGTATTTT; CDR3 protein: CASSLAMSTDTQYF
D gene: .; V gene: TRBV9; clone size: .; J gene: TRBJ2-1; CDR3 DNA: TGTGCCAGCAACCTCGCAGACTACGACAATGAGCAGTTCTTC; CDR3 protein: CASNLADYDNEQFF
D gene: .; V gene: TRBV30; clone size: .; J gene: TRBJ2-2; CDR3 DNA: TGTGCCTGGACCACGACTAGGATCGCCGGGGAGCTGTTTTTT; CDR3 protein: CAWTTTRIAGELFF
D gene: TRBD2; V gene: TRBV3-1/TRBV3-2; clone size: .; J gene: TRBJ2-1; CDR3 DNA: TGTGCCAGCAGCCAAGGGCCCCTAACTAGCGGGTACAATGAGCAGTTCTTC; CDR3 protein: CASSQGPLTSGYNEQFF
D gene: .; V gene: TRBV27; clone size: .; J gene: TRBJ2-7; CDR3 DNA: TGTGCCAGCCGCGGCGGTAGCTCCTACGAGCAGTACTTC; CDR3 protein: CASRGGSSYEQYF
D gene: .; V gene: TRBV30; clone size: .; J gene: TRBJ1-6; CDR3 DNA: TGTGCCTGGAGTGTACCGGGGTATGGTTCACCCCTCCACTTT; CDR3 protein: CAWSVPGYGSPLHF
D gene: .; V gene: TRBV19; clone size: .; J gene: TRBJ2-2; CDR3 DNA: TGTGCCAGTAGTATATCAGGGGCAACCGGGGAGCTGTTTTTT; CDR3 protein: CASSISGATGELFF
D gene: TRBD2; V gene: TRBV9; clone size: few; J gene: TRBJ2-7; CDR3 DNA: TGTGCCAGCAGCCCTCTAGCGGGGGGCTACGAGCAGTACTTC; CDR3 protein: CASSPLAGGYEQYF
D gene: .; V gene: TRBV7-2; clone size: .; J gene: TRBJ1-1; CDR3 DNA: TGTGCCAGCAGCCCGAATCACAGGTACACTGAAGCTTTCTTT; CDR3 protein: CASSPNHRYTEAFF
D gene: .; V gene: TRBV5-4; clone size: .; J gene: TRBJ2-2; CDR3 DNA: TGTGCCAGCAGCCCGACATTGTTGTACGGCGGGGAGCTGTTTTTT; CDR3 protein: CASSPTLLYGGELFF
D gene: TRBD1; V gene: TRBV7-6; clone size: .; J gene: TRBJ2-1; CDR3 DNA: TGTGCCAGCAGCGGACAGGGGGATGAGCAGTTCTTC; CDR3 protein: CASSGQGDEQFF
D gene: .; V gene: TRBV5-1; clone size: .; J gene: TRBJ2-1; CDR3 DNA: TGCGCCAGCAGCTTGTTCCGCGGTCGCTCCTACAATGAGCAGTTCTTC; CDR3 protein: CASSLFRGRSYNEQFF
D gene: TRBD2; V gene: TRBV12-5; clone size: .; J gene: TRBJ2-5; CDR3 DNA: TGTGCTAGTGGTTTGTCAAGCGGGAGTACGGCCCAGTACTTC; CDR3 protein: CASGLSSGSTAQYF
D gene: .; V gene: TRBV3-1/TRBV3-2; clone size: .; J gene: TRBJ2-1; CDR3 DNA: TGTGCCAGCAGCCGGCAGTGGGAGCAGTTCTTC; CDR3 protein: CASSRQWEQFF
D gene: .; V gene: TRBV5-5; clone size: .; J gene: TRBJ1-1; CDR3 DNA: TGTGCCAGCAGCTTGGTTGGAGGGACGAACACTGAAGCTTTCTTT; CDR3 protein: CASSLVGGTNTEAFF
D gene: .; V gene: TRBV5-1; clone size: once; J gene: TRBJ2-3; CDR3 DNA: TGCGCCAGCAGCCTACAGGGCACAGATACGCAGTATTTT; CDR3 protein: CASSLQGTDTQYF
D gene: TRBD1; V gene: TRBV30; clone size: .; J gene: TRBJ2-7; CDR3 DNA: TGTGCCTGGAGTAACAGGGGGAGGGAGCAGTACTTC; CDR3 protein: CAWSNRGREQYF
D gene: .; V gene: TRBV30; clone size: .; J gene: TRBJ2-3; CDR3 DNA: TGTGCCTGGAGTGCTCTAGCCCGGATGGCAGATACGCAGTATTTT; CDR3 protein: CAWSALARMADTQYF
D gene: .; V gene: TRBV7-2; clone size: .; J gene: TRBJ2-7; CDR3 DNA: TGTGCCAGCAGCTTGATATCGGGAGCCTACGAGCAGTACTTC; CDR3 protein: CASSLISGAYEQYF
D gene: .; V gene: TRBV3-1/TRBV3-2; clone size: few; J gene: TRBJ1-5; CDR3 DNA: TGTGCCAGCAGCCAAAAGGCAGGGGCTAATCAGCCCCAGCATTTT; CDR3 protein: CASSQKAGANQPQHF
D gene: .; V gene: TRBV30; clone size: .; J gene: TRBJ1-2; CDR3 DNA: TGTGCCTGCACTAGGGATTTGGTGCACCTCTATGGCTACACCTTC; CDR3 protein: CACTRDLVHLYGYTF
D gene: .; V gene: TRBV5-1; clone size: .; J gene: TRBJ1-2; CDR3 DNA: TGCGCCAGCAGCTGGGACACCTATGGCTACACCTTC; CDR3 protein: CASSWDTYGYTF
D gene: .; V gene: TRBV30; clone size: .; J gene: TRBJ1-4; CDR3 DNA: TGTGCCTGGGATCAGAGGAGGGAAAAACTGTTTTTT; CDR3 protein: CAWDQRREKLFF
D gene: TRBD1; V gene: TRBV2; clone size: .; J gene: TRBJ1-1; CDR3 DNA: TGTGCCAGCAGTGAAAAGGGGGCAAGTTTCACTGAAGCTTTCTTT; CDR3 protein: CASSEKGASFTEAFF
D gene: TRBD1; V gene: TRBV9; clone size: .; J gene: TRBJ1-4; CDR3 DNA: TGTGCCAGCAGCGTAAGGGGACAGACTAATGAAAAACTGTTTTTT; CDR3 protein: CASSVRGQTNEKLFF
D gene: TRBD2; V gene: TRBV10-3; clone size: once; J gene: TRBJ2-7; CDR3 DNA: TGTGTTGCGGGGGGGGCGCTGGGCCACGAGCAGTACTTC; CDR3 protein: CVAGGALGHEQYF
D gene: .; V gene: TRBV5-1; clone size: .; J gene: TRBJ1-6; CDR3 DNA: TGCGCCAGCAGCTACAGGGTGGGGAATTCACCCCTCCACTTT; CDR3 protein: CASSYRVGNSPLHF
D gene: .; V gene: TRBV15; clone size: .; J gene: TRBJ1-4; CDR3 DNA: TGTGCCACCAGCAGAGATAGGGGTTGGACTAATGAAAAACTGTTTTTT; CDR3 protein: CATSRDRGWTNEKLFF